This entry lists 15 T cell receptor beta chains sequenced from one sample in a study of PD-1 blockade in classical Hodgkin lymphoma. Relapse was seen in all patients after autologous stem cell transplantation, and brentuximab vedotin exposure was variable. Sequenced by immunoSEQ multiplex PCR; TCRdb stores in-frame clones only, minus some. This table has 20,000 to 30,000 clones, roughly 86% appearing once. The source was peripheral blood mononuclear cells (PBMCs), collected before the second cycle of nivolumab. All receptors come from a human donor with classical Hodgkin lymphoma.

The chain joins TRBV19 to TRBJ1-2; the match to TRBD1 covers 8 bases. The CDR3 loop spans 14 amino acids. The ends lost 8 bases at V and 4 bases at J; junction bases unmatched: 9. Germline V gene data show CDR1 as LNHDA and CDR2 as SQIVND (reference sequence). CDR3 DNA sequence: TGTGCCAGTGAGGACAGGGCTATTGGCTATGGCTACACCTTC. Its translation: CASEDRAIGYGYTF.

Relative to its sample, this clone is medium-sized (0.01 to 0.1%). This chain links TRBV4-2 with TRBJ2-5; 10 positions agree with TRBD2. Per the germline V gene, CDR1 is LGHNA and CDR2 is YNFKEQ. V lost 2 bases and J lost 0; bases outside the gene matches: 6. The CDR3 has 17 residues. CDR3: CASSQTGTSAYQETQYF. The DNA of the CDR3 is TGTGCCAGCAGCCAAACCGGGACTAGCGCGTACCAAGAGACCCAGTACTTC.

The chain has TRBV18 and TRBJ2-5; 10 nucleotides agree with TRBD1. CDR3 length equals 17 residues. CDR1 KGHSH and CDR2 LQKENI come from the germline V gene. V was pared by 3 bases and J by 11 bases, with 18 bases of the junction left unmatched. The CDR3 sequence is CASSPPSTPGQGKEQYF. CDR3 coding DNA: TGTGCCAGCTCACCCCCTTCAACCCCGGGACAGGGGAAAGAGCAGTACTTC.

The chain carries TRBV28 and TRBJ2-7; weak D call: TRBD1 (7 bases). The CDR3 sequence is 15 residues long. Germline V gives CDR1 MDHEN, CDR2 SYDVKM. V gave up 3 bases and J gave up 4 bases, with 16 bases separating them. In nucleotides, the CDR3 is TGTGCCAGCAGTTTCCTCCAGGGGGGAGAGTACGAGCAGTACTTC. This translates into CASSFLQGGEYEQYF.

The chain couples TRBV6-6 to TRBJ2-1; perhaps D is TRBD1 or TRBD2 (6 bases each). The CDR3 is 16 amino acids. V lost 1 base to trimming and J lost 1 base, with 11 bases between them. Per the germline V gene, CDR1 is MNHNY and CDR2 is SVGAGI (reference sequence). This CDR3 reads CASSYLGAGSYNEQFF. The CDR3 nucleotides are TGTGCCAGCAGTTACTTGGGGGCGGGATCCTACAATGAGCAGTTCTTC.

This clone was observed a single time. The chain is built from TRBV5-8 and TRBJ2-2, with 8 positions matching TRBD2. Germline V CDR1 and CDR2: SGHTS, YDEGEE. This CDR3 contains 16 residues. The J segment lost 5 bases and the V segment lost 6 bases, leaving 12 bases of the junction unmatched. In DNA form, the CDR3 reads TGTGCCAGCACCCCTAGGATACGCGGGGGGACCGGGGAGCTGTTTTTT. It specifies CASTPRIRGGTGELFF.

CDR3 amino acids: CASSEGRVDEKLFF. The DNA for the CDR3 is TGTGCCAGCAGCGAAGGCAGGGTAGATGAAAAACTGTTTTTT. The rearrangement uses TRBV5-4 and TRBJ1-4; D is perhaps TRBD1 (5 bases). CDR3 length: 14 amino acids. Trimming left V 4 bases short and J 6 bases short, with 13 bases between. Germline V lookup: CDR1 SGHNT, CDR2 YYREEE (reference sequence).

CDR3 region: CASSWKTVYANTGELFF. DNA of the CDR3: TGTGCCAGCAGCTGGAAGACAGTCTACGCGAACACCGGGGAGCTGTTTTTT. The chain uses TRBV11-2 and TRBJ2-2; TRBD1 is a possible D gene (5 bases). The CDR3 sequence is 17 residues long. V was pared by 4 bases and J by 0 bases, with 15 bases between. Germline V gene data show CDR1 as SGHAT and CDR2 as FQNNGV.

The chain links TRBV7-2 to TRBJ2-2, with 7 bases fitting TRBD1. The CDR3 is 12 residues long. Germline V CDR1 and CDR2: SGHTA, FQGNSA. Trimming at V came to 8 bases and at J to 6 bases, leaving 3 bases not matched to a gene. This chain's CDR3 is CASRDSPGELFF. In nucleotides, the CDR3 is TGTGCCAGCCGGGACAGTCCCGGGGAGCTGTTTTTT.

The chain recombines TRBV4-1 with TRBJ2-1; no clear D. Germline V gene sequence: CDR1 MGHRA, CDR2 YSYEKL. The V gene lost 1 base and the J gene lost 6 bases, with 7 bases spanning the gap. CDR3 size: 13 residues. CDR3 loop: CASSQASGNEQFF. The CDR3 bases are TGCGCCAGCAGCCAAGCGTCGGGCAATGAGCAGTTCTTC.

The chain links TRBV5-3 to TRBJ2-3; perhaps TRBD2 as D (5 bases). TRBV5-3 is flagged as an ORF with uncertain function. Trimming removed 3 bases from V and 6 bases from J, with 11 bases in between. The CDR3 is 13 residues long. The CDR3 region is CARSSISSDTQYF. The CDR3 DNA reads TGTGCCAGAAGCTCAATCTCTAGCGATACGCAGTATTTT.

This clone has just one count. This chain joins TRBV13 and TRBJ1-2, with D maybe TRBD1 (5 bases). Germline V gene sequence: CDR1 PRHDT, CDR2 FYEKMQ (reference sequence). CDR3 length: 15 residues. Trimming pared 0 bases from V and 4 bases from J, leaving 12 bases between. The DNA of the CDR3 is TGTGCCAGCAGCTTAGGCCGTCAGACAGTCTATGGCTACACCTTC. Translating gives CASSLGRQTVYGYTF.

CDR3 coding DNA: TGCGCCAGCAGCCAAGGACGGGACCCCACTGAAGCTTTCTTT. The encoded protein is CASSQGRDPTEAFF. The chain couples TRBV4-3 to TRBJ1-1; possibly TRBD1 for D (5 bases). V lost 1 base to trimming and J lost 4 bases, with 10 bases between them. The CDR3 is 14 residues long. Germline CDR1 reads LGHNA; CDR2 reads YSLEER.

The chain carries TRBV4-3 and TRBJ1-6; TRBD1 is a possible D gene (5 bases). The CDR3 is 15 residues long. V gave up 2 bases and J gave up 7 bases, with 12 bases separating them. Germline-derived CDR1 and CDR2 are LGHNA and YSLEER. The CDR3 loop reads CASSQRGRSNSPLHF. CDR3 DNA sequence: TGCGCCAGCAGCCAAAGGGGCCGGTCAAATTCACCCCTCCACTTT.

CDR3 amino acids: CASSESLGGSSYEQYF. In DNA form, the CDR3 reads TGCGCCAGCAGTGAGTCGCTGGGGGGGAGCTCCTACGAGCAGTACTTC. The rearrangement uses TRBV10-1 and TRBJ2-7; TRBD2 matches 7 bases. This CDR3 region has 16 residues. CDR1 and CDR2 (germline): WNHNN, SYGVQD (reference sequence). Unmatched junction bases numbered 5, after V lost 0 bases and J lost 0 bases.